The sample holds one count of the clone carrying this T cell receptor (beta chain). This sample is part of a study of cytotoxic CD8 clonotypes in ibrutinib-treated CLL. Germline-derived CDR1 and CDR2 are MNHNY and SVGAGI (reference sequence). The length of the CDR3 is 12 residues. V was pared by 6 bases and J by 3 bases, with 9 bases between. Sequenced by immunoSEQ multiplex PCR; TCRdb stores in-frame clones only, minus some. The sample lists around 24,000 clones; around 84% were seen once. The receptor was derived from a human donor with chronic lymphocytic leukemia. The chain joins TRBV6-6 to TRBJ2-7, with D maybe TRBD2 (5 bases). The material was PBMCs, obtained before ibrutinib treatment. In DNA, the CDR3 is TGTGCCAGCAGCAGAGAGGGCTACGAGCAGTACTTC. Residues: CASSREGYEQYF.